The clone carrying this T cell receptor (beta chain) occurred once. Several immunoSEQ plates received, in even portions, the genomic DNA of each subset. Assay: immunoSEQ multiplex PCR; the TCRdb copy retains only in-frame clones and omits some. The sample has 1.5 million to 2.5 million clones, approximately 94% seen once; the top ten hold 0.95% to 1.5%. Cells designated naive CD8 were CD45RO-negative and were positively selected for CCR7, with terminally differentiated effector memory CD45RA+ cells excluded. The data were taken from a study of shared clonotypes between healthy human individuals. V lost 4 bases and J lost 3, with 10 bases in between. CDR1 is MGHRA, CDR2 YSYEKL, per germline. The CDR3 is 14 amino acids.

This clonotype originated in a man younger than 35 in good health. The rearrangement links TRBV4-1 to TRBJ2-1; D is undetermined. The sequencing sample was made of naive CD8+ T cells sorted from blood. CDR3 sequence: CASSPHPFYNEQFF. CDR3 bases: TGCGCCAGCAGCCCTCACCCGTTCTACAATGAGCAGTTCTTC.